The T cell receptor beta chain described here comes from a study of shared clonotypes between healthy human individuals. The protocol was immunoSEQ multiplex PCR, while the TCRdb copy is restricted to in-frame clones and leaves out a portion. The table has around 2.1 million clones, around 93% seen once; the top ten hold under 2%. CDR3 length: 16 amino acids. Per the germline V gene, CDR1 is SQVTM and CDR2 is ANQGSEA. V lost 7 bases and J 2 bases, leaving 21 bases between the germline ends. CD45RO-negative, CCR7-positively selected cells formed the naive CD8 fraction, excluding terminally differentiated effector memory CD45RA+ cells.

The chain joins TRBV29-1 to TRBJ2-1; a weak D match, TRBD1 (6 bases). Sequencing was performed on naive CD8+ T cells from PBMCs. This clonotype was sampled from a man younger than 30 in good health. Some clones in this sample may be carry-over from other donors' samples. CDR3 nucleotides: TGCAGCGCCGAGGGGGAAGGATTTGGGGCCTACAATGAGCAGTTCTTC. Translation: CSAEGEGFGAYNEQFF.